Sequencing of this T cell receptor (beta chain) was carried out in a study of blood T cell repertoires in COVID-19. CDR1 is SNHLY and CDR2 is FYNNEI in the germline V gene. Trimming at V came to 5 bases and at J to 4 bases, leaving 7 bases not matched to a gene. CDR3 size: 15 residues. Measured with immunoSEQ multiplex PCR; TCRdb has only the in-frame clones, and not every one. The repertoire holds some 60,000 clones, with just over 90% as singletons. This TCR derives from a man aged 40-49 years with acute or convalescent COVID-19. Sequenced material: peripheral blood. The chain is built from TRBV2 and TRBJ2-2; 7 bases fit TRBD2. CDR3 sequence reads: CASSSSGLGTGELFF. The DNA for the CDR3 is TGTGCCAGCAGTTCTAGCGGCTTGGGCACCGGGGAGCTGTTTTTT. The variable domain in full, completed from reference TRBV2 and TRBJ2-2, reads EPEVTQTPSHQVTQMGQEVILRCVPISNHLYFYWYRQILGQKVEFLVSFYNNEISEKSEIFDDQFSVERPDGSNFTLKIRSTKLEDSAMYFCASSSSGLGTGELFFGEGSRLTVL.